Below, 17 T cell receptor beta chains from the same sample are listed, as sequenced in a study of T cell responses to AZD1222 COVID-19 vaccine. Using immunoSEQ multiplex PCR, the repertoire was profiled, and TCRdb retains in-frame clones only, with some absent. Of about 97,000 clones in the sample, more than 70% were seen once. This specimen consisted of peripheral blood, obtained on day 0 of AZD1222 vaccination. The receptor source for this set is an adult in good health.

There are many counts of this clone. The chain uses TRBV6-2 or TRBV6-3 and TRBJ2-2; D might be TRBD1 (6 bases). Trimming left V 5 bases short and J 3 bases short, with 10 bases between. The CDR3 runs 14 residues. Germline V lookup: CDR1 MNHEY, CDR2 SVGEGT. The CDR3 nucleotides are TGTGCCAGCAGTCAGGACAGCGACACCGGGGAGCTGTTTTTT. Protein product: CASSQDSDTGELFF.

This clone appeared a single time. The chain combines TRBV25-1 with TRBJ2-5; no firm D call. The germline gives CDR1 MGHDK, CDR2 SYGVNS. The CDR3 spans 13 residues. V was shortened by 2 bases and J by 4 bases, with 8 bases between the two germline ends. CDR3 loop: CASSEVVAETQYF. The CDR3, as DNA: TGTGCCAGCAGTGAAGTCGTAGCAGAGACCCAGTACTTC.

V is TRBV7-9 and J is TRBJ1-6; no clear D. This CDR3 is built from 14 residues. CDR1 SEHNR and CDR2 FQNEAQ come from the germline V gene (reference sequence). V was trimmed by 7 bases and J by 7 bases, leaving 14 bases between them. CDR3 in amino acids: CASKNPEWNSPLHF. The CDR3 DNA follows: TGTGCCAGCAAAAACCCGGAATGGAATTCACCCCTCCACTTT.

This clone was found once. The rearrangement uses TRBV7-2 and TRBJ2-1, with TRBD2 matching over 8 bases. V gave up 1 base and J gave up 3 bases; unmatched junction bases: 8. Per the germline V gene, CDR1 is SGHTA and CDR2 is FQGNSA. The CDR3 length is 17 residues. CDR3 loop: CASSLGGRGAFYNEQFF. DNA for the CDR3: TGTGCCAGCAGCTTAGGAGGGCGGGGGGCTTTCTACAATGAGCAGTTCTTC.

The V and J genes are TRBV2 and TRBJ1-2, with D possibly TRBD1 on 6 matching bases. Germline loops: CDR1 SNHLY, CDR2 FYNNEI. This CDR3 spans 15 amino acids. The V gene lost 8 bases and the J gene lost 4 bases, with 20 bases spanning the gap. CDR3 nucleotides: TGTGCCAGCCGGAACAGGGAGGCTGCCCTCTATGGCTACACCTTC. It specifies CASRNREAALYGYTF.

The chain recombines TRBV6-5 with TRBJ1-1; weak D call: TRBD1 (6 bases). V gave up 6 bases and J gave up 0 bases, with 8 bases separating them. In germline, CDR1 is MNHEY, CDR2 SVGAGI. The CDR3 totals 13 residues. This CDR3 reads CASRQGLNTEAFF. The CDR3 DNA reads TGTGCCAGCAGACAGGGCCTGAACACTGAAGCTTTCTTT.

The J gene is TRBJ1-4, the V gene TRBV7-6, with 9 bases matching TRBD1. The CDR3 consists of 14 residues. Germline loops: CDR1 SGHVS, CDR2 FNYEAQ. The ends lost 5 bases at V and 4 bases at J; junction bases unmatched: 2. The DNA for the CDR3 is TGTGCCAGCAGCGCGACAGGGGGTAATGAAAAACTGTTTTTT. As protein: CASSATGGNEKLFF.

This rearrangement joins TRBV7-2 to TRBJ2-7, with unresolved D. This CDR3 spans 11 amino acids. Trimming took 5 bases from V and 4 from J, leaving 6 bases between them. Germline CDR1 SGHTA, CDR2 FQGNSA. The CDR3 region is CASSLYYEQYF. Here the CDR3 DNA reads TGTGCCAGCAGCCTTTATTACGAGCAGTACTTC.

The chain uses TRBV6-2 or TRBV6-3 and TRBJ1-1; no definite D call. The germline CDR1 and CDR2 sequences are MNHEY and SVGEGT. V gave up 2 bases and J gave up 11 bases, with 15 bases separating them. The CDR3 contains 13 residues. The DNA of the CDR3 is TGTGCCAGCAGTTACGGTAACCGGGGAGGCGCTTTCTTT. This encodes CASSYGNRGGAFF.

This chain joins TRBV13 and TRBJ2-3; D gene unclear. From germline, CDR1 is PRHDT and CDR2 FYEKMQ (reference sequence). The CDR3 extends over 15 amino acids. With 3 bases removed from V and 0 bases from J, the gap between germline ends came to 10 bases. This CDR3 reads CASSLFGPSTDTQYF. Written as DNA, the CDR3 is TGTGCCAGCAGCTTGTTCGGCCCGAGCACAGATACGCAGTATTTT.

The chain employs TRBV7-2 and TRBJ2-1, with TRBD2 identical over 14 bases. CDR1 is SGHTA, CDR2 FQGNSA, per germline. V gave up 4 bases and J gave up 7 bases; unmatched junction bases: 6. The CDR3 is made up of 16 amino acids. For the CDR3, the DNA is TGTGCCAGCAGCTCCCAGACTAGCGGGGGGGCAAATGAGCAGTTCTTC. Translating gives CASSSQTSGGANEQFF.

The CDR3: CASSLGTYNQPQHF. CDR3 bases: TGTGCCAGCAGCTTGGGGACTTACAATCAGCCCCAGCATTTT. This sequence joins TRBV5-5 and TRBJ1-5, with D unclear. The ends were cut back, 0 bases at V and 3 bases at J, with 7 bases in the middle. The CDR3 consists of 14 residues. The germline V gene has CDR1 SGHKS and CDR2 YYEKEE (reference sequence).

The V and J genes are TRBV9 and TRBJ1-5; TRBD1 aligns across 8 bases. The J segment lost 2 bases and the V segment lost 4 bases, leaving 5 bases of the junction unmatched. Per germline, CDR1 SGDLS and CDR2 YYNGEE. The CDR3 totals 15 residues. The CDR3 loop reads CASSPGQGGNQPQHF. The CDR3 nucleotides are TGTGCCAGCAGCCCAGGACAGGGAGGCAATCAGCCCCAGCATTTT.

DNA of the CDR3: TGTGCCAGCAGCCCCGATCGGGGACGACCTAACACTGAAGCTTTCTTT. Encoded protein: CASSPDRGRPNTEAFF. The chain links TRBV7-3 to TRBJ1-1; D perhaps matches TRBD1 (5 bases). Germline assignment: CDR1 SGHTA and CDR2 FQGTGA. Between the trimmed V and J ends, which lost 5 bases and 2 bases, there was a span of 18 bases. The CDR3 runs to 16 residues.

The rearrangement joins TRBV6-9 to TRBJ2-3; D is possibly TRBD1 (5 bases). The CDR3 covers 14 residues. Trimming took off 4 bases at V and 2 bases at J, with 10 bases between the two ends. Germline CDR1 reads MNHGY; CDR2 reads SVAAGI. For the CDR3, the DNA is TGTGCCAGCAGTTCTAGGGGAAACACAGATACGCAGTATTTT. It is translated as CASSSRGNTDTQYF.

This chain joins TRBV11-2 and TRBJ2-3; 8 nucleotides line up with TRBD2. Germline trimming cut 0 bases from V and 0 bases from J; bases unmatched to any gene: 2. CDR3 length: 16 residues. Germline V gives CDR1 SGHAT, CDR2 FQNNGV. This CDR3 reads CASSLDGGASTDTQYF. The CDR3 bases are TGTGCCAGCAGCTTAGACGGGGGGGCTAGCACAGATACGCAGTATTTT.

The chain is built from TRBV7-8 and TRBJ1-6, with D maybe TRBD1 (5 bases). Germline V CDR1 and CDR2: SGHVS, FQNEAQ. V was shortened by 0 bases and J by 2 bases, with 11 bases between the two germline ends. The CDR3 length is 17 residues. The CDR3 here is CASSLASGTPYNSPLHF. The CDR3 nucleotides are TGTGCCAGCAGCTTAGCGTCAGGGACTCCCTATAATTCACCCCTCCACTTT.